The sequence of this T cell receptor beta chain was determined in a study of identical twins. Whole-study findings and limits: Model-predicted out-of-frame TCR alpha sharing fell below observed values in monozygotic twins. For zero-insertion analyses, partial confounding could come from invariant MAIT and iNKT cells.

Healthy Caucasians made up all donors. This clonotype was picked up many times. The antigen is unknown. cDNA carried unique molecular identifiers, and a universal primer site was added by template switching. TCRdb reprocessed the 5' RACE reads with MiXCR, giving one entry per CDR3 protein. The table has roughly 250,000 distinct CDR3 sequences, more than 12% seen once. Per the germline V gene, CDR1 is SNHLY and CDR2 is FYNNEI. The CDR3 length is 15 residues. V lost 3 bases and J lost 2; bases outside the gene matches: 5. The source is a woman aged 18 to 35 in good health. The chain combines TRBV2 with TRBJ2-5, with TRBD2 identical over 8 bases. Sequenced input: memory (CD45RO+) T cells sorted from blood. The CDR3 protein is CASSDPGGPQETQYF. The CDR3 nucleotides read TGTGCCAGCAGTGATCCGGGGGGGCCGCAAGAGACCCAGTACTTC.